The source of this T cell receptor (beta chain) is a study of naive and memory T cell subsets. The beta constant-region primer was an equimolar mix of two oligonucleotides covering TRBC1 and TRBC2. Nested alpha and beta constant-region primers with the SP2 primer drove four PCR rounds on ligated cDNA. TCRdb fed the UMI-ligation and nested PCR reads into MiXCR, producing one record per CDR3 protein. Of 7,000 to 9,000 distinct CDR3 sequences in the sample, roughly 30% were seen once. Whole-study findings and limits: A clonotype means one alpha or beta sequence, not an alpha/beta pair. Over 85% of naive TCR sequences appeared only once, unlike memory subsets.

Trimming left V 11 bases short and J 3 bases short, with 9 bases between. The CDR3 extends over 11 amino acids. CDR1 and CDR2 from the germline V gene are SGHVS and FNYEAQ. Sorting gates: effector memory CD45RA-CD27-, EMRA CD45RA+CD27-. Notes on this clonotype: Its specificity is not known.

The TCR originated in a human donor in good health. Specimen: CD8+ TEMRA cells from blood. Subset indicated: effector memory re-expressing CD45RA, CD45RA+ CD27-. V and J are TRBV7-6 and TRBJ2-3; possibly TRBD2 for D (5 bases). The CDR3 nucleotides are TGTGCCGCCGGGGAAACAGATACGCAGTATTTT. Its translation: CAAGETDTQYF.